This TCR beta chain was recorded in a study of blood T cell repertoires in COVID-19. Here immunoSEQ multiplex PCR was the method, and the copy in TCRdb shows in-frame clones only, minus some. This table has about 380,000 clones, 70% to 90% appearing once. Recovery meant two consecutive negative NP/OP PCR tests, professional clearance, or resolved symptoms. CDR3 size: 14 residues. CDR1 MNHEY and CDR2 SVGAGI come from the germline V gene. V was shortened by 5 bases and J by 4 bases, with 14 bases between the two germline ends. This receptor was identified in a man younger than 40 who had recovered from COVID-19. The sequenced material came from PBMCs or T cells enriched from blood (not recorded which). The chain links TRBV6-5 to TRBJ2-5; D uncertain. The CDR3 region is CASSRQSPGETQYF. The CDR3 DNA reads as TGTGCCAGCAGTCGGCAGTCCCCGGGAGAGACCCAGTACTTC.